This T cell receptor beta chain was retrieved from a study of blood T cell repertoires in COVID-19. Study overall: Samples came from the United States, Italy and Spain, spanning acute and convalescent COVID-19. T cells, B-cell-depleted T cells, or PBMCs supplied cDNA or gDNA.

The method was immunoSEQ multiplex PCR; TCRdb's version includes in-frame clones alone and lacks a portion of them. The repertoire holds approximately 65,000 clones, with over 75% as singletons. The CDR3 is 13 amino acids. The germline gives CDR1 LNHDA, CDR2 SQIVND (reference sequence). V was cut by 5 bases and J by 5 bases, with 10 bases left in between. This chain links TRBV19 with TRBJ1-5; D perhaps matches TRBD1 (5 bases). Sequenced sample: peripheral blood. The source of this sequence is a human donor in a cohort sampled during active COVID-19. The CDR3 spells CASSRQPDQPQHF. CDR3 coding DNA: TGTGCCAGTAGTCGACAGCCCGATCAGCCCCAGCATTTT.